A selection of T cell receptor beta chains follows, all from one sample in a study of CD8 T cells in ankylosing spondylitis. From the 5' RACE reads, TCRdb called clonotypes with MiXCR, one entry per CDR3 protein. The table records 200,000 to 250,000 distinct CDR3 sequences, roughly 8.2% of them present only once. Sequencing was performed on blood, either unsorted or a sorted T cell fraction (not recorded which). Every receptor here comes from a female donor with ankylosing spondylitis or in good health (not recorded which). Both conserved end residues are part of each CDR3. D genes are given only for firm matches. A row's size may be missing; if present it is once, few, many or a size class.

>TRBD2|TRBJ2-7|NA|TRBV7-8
TGTGCCAGCAGCTCTGGGCGGGAGTGGAGAGAGCAGTACTTC
CASSSGREWREQYF
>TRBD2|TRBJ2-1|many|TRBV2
TGTGCCAGCAGTGACCGACTAGCAAGCGGGGAGCAGTTCTTC
CASSDRLASGEQFF
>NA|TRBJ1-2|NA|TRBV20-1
TGCAGTGCCAAGAGATGGGGGGCTACTCCTGGCTACACCTTC
CSAKRWGATPGYTF
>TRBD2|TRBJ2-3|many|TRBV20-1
TGCAGTGCCCCCACACGGCGGGAGGGCCTTGGTACGCAGTATTTT
CSAPTRREGLGTQYF
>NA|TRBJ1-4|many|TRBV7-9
TGTGCCAGCAGCCTTATTTCGGACCCCGAAAAACTGTTTTTT
CASSLISDPEKLFF
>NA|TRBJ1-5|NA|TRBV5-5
TGTGCCAGCAGCTTGGACAGCCTCAATCAGCCCCAGCATTTT
CASSLDSLNQPQHF
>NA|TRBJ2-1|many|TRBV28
TGTGCCAGCAGTTTGTTACCCGGAGGGGGTGTTGAGCAGTTCTTC
CASSLLPGGGVEQFF
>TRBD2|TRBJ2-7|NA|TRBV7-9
TGTGCCAGCAGCTGGGGAGGGACTTCTTCCTACGAGCAGTACTTC
CASSWGGTSSYEQYF
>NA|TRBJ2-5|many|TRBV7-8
TGTGCCAGCAGCTTAGGCGGGGCTCAAGAGACCCAGTACTTC
CASSLGGAQETQYF
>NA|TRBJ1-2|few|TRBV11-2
TGTGCCAGCAGCCTTCGACAAGGCCTCTATGGCTACACCTTC
CASSLRQGLYGYTF
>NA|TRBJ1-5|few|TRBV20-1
TGCAGTGCCTTGGAGGACACAAACAATCAGCCCCAGCATTTT
CSALEDTNNQPQHF
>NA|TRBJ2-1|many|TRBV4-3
TGCGCCAGCAGCCAGTCCCGGGGGCTTCGGGCCAATGAGCAGTTCTTC
CASSQSRGLRANEQFF
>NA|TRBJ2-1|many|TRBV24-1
TGTGCCACCAGTGATTTGTTATCCCATGAGCAGTTCTTC
CATSDLLSHEQFF
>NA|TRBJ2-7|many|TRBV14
TGTGCCAGCAGCCAGACGTCCAAGGTGCAGTACTTC
CASSQTSKVQYF
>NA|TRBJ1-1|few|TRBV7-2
TGTGCCAGCTATAAACGGGGGGCTCGGACTGAAGCTTTCTTT
CASYKRGARTEAFF
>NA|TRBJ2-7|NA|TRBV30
TGTGCCTGGGTCCGGGTCGGGGGCGAGCAGTACTTC
CAWVRVGGEQYF
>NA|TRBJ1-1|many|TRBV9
TGTGCCAGCAGCGAGGCTTTGGGGAGAGCTTTCTTT
CASSEALGRAFF
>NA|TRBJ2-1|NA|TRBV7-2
TGTGCCAGCAGCTCGGAGGGGATGGGGATAAATGAGCAGTTCTTC
CASSSEGMGINEQFF
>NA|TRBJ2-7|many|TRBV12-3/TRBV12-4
TGTGCCAGCAGTTTACGCGGGGAGAGAACCGAGCAGTACTTC
CASSLRGERTEQYF
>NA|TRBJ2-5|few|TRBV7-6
TGTGCCAGCAGCTCCCCCGGGCTAGCCGATGAGACCCAGTACTTC
CASSSPGLADETQYF
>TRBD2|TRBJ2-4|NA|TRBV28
TGTGCCAGCAGTTTATGGGCGGGGGACATTCAGTACTTC
CASSLWAGDIQYF
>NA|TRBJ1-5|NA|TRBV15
TGTGGTATCTTGGGGAATCAGCCCCAGCATTTT
CGILGNQPQHF
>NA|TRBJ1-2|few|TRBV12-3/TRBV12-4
TGTGCCAGCAGTTTAACCATTCTCGGACAGCGCGAGGGCTACACCTTC
CASSLTILGQREGYTF
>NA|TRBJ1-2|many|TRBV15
TGTGCCACCGGGACGGATCTCACCTATGGCTACACCTTC
CATGTDLTYGYTF
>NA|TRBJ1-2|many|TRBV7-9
TGTGCCAGCAGCTTAGTAAATCGGGCCGGCTACACCTTC
CASSLVNRAGYTF
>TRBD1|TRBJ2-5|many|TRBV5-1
TGCGCCAGGCAGGGACAGTCAGAGACCCAGTACTTC
CARQGQSETQYF
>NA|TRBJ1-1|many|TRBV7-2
TGTGCCAGCAGCCGGGGGGATTCGTACACTGAAGCTTTCTTT
CASSRGDSYTEAFF
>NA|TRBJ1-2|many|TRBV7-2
TGTGCCAGCAGCTTGGGGCGCCTAAACTATGGCTACACCTTC
CASSLGRLNYGYTF
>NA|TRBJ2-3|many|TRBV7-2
TGTGCCAGCAGCTCACCGACTAGTCGGGCAGATACGCAGTATTTT
CASSSPTSRADTQYF
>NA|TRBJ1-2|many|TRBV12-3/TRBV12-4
TGTGCCAGCATTCTAGTCGGCTACACCTTC
CASILVGYTF
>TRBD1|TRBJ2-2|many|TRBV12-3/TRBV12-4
TGTGCCAGCAACCCCTACAGGGGGTACGGGGCCGGGGAGCTGTTTTTT
CASNPYRGYGAGELFF
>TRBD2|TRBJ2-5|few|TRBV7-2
TGTGCCAGCAGCGCCGGACTAGTCGAGGAGACCCAGTACTTC
CASSAGLVEETQYF
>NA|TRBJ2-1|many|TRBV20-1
TGCAGTGCCCCCCGGTCGGGAACCTACAATGAGCAGTTCTTC
CSAPRSGTYNEQFF
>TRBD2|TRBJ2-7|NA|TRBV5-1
TGCGCCAGCAGCTTCAGCGGGAGCCCCTACGAGCAGTACTTC
CASSFSGSPYEQYF
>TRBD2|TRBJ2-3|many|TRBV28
TGTGCCAGCAGTCTTTATTATGGACTAGCGAATAGCACAGATACGCAGTATTTT
CASSLYYGLANSTDTQYF
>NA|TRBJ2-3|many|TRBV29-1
TGCAGCGTAGCGACGGATTTCTCTAGCACAGATACGCAGTATTTT
CSVATDFSSTDTQYF
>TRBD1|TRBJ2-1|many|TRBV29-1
TGCAGCGCGAAACCGGGACAGGGGGCTCTTGAGCAGTTCTTC
CSAKPGQGALEQFF
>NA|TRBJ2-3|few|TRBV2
TGTGCCAGCAGTTACCGACAGGAATCTGGTTCAGATACGCAGTATTTT
CASSYRQESGSDTQYF
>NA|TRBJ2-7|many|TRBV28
TGTGCCAGCAACCCTTCCCGGTCGGGGGAGAGCGTCTACGAGCAGTACTTC
CASNPSRSGESVYEQYF
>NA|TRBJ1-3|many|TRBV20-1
TGCAGTGCTCAACGGGGGACTGGAAACACCATATATTTT
CSAQRGTGNTIYF
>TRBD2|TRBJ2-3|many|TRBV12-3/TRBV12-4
TGTGCCAGCAGCCCGGGACTAGCGGGAGTAGATACGCAGTATTTT
CASSPGLAGVDTQYF
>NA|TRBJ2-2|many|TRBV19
TGTGCCAGTAGTTGGGGTACCGCCGGGGAGCTGTTTTTT
CASSWGTAGELFF
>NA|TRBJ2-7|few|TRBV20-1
TGCAGTGCTAGACAAACGGCGCGCGAGCAGTACTTC
CSARQTAREQYF
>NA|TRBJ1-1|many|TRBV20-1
TGCAGTGCTAGAGATCGGGGGAAAGGGGACACTGAAGCTTTCTTT
CSARDRGKGDTEAFF
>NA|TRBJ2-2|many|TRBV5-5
TGTGCCAGCAGCTTGACCAGCGGGACCGGGGAGCTGTTTTTT
CASSLTSGTGELFF
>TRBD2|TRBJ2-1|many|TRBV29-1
TGCAGCGTTGAATCTGGGACTAGCGGGAGTGAAGGTGAGCAGTTCTTC
CSVESGTSGSEGEQFF
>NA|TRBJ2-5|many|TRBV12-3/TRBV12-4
TGTGCCAGCAGTCTTGGACCGAACCAAGAGACCCAGTACTTC
CASSLGPNQETQYF
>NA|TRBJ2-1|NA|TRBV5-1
TGCGCCAGCAGCTTCGGATGGGCGGGTGAGCAGTTCTTC
CASSFGWAGEQFF
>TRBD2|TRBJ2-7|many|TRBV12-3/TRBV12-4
TGTGCCAGCAGTTTAGGATTTTCTAGCGGAGAGCAGTACTTC
CASSLGFSSGEQYF
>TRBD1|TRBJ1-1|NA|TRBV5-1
TGCGCCAGCAACCAACAGGGGGCGAAAACTGAAGCTTTCTTT
CASNQQGAKTEAFF
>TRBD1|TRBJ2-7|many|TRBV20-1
TGCAGTGCCCACGGACAGGGTTTTTCCTACGAGCAGTACTTC
CSAHGQGFSYEQYF
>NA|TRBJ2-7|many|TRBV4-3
TGCGCCAGCAGCCAGACTAGGGACACAGCCTACGAGCAGTACTTC
CASSQTRDTAYEQYF
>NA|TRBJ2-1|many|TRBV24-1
TGTGCCACCAGTGCCCCAACAGGGCAGCAGTTCTTC
CATSAPTGQQFF